This T cell receptor (beta chain) was captured in a study of blood T cell repertoires in COVID-19. Looking at the study overall: Samples taken during acute and convalescent COVID-19 were collected in the United States, Italy and Spain. T cells, B-cell-depleted T cells, or PBMCs provided the cDNA or gDNA that served as material.

Patients at the Seattle site were enrolled during active infection and followed longitudinally. Authors' methods: Nucleated cell counts were estimated from reference gene primer amplification. Data came from immunoSEQ multiplex PCR; TCRdb stores just in-frame clones and leaves some out. V and J calls plus clone size are reproduced from that table; the DNA served to infer D and trimming. The repertoire includes over 75,000 clones, 80% to 90% of them detected once, and around 2.1% sits in the top ten. The CDR3 sequence is 19 residues long. Germline assignment: CDR1 SGHTA and CDR2 FQGNSA. V lost 4 bases, J lost 1 base, and 14 bases stayed unmatched.

The specimen was peripheral blood. The gene calls are TRBV7-2 and TRBJ2-7, with 12 bases matching TRBD1. The clonotype originates from a man in his fifties or sixties with COVID-19, enrolled during active disease. The CDR3 nucleotides read TGTGCCAGCAGCTCGAAACCGGGACAGGGGGCTTCCCGATCCTACGAGCAGTACTTC. Its protein is CASSSKPGQGASRSYEQYF.